These T cell receptor beta chains were read from a single sample in a study of CD8+CD57+ T cells in acquired aplastic anemia. MiXCR was run by TCRdb on the reads, yielding one entry per CDR3 protein. The table has about 190,000 distinct CDR3 sequences, nearly 50% seen once. The sample consisted of sorted CD4+, CD8+, or CD8+CD57+ T cells (not recorded which) from PBMCs. The source is a human donor with aplastic anemia. CDR3s include the opening cysteine and the closing phenylalanine or tryptophan. Fields, in order: V gene, J gene, clone size, D gene, CDR3 DNA, CDR3 protein. A D gene is named only where the DNA matches it firmly. Not every row has a clone size; where given, it reads once, few, many or a size class.

TRBV19	TRBJ2-1	.	.	TGTGCCAGTAGTCCGACGACGGTTTACAATGAGCAGTTCTTC	CASSPTTVYNEQFF
TRBV4-2	TRBJ2-2	.	TRBD2	TGTGCCAGCAGCCAAGATCCTAGCGGGAGGGCTATCGGGGAGCTGTTTTTT	CASSQDPSGRAIGELFF
TRBV6-1	TRBJ1-2	.	TRBD1	TGTGCCAGCAGCCGTGACAGGGAACATGGCTACACCTTC	CASSRDREHGYTF
TRBV29-1	TRBJ2-1	.	.	TGCAGCGTTGAGGCAGGGGCGAGCTCCTACAATGAGCAGTTCTTC	CSVEAGASSYNEQFF
TRBV7-9	TRBJ1-2	.	TRBD1	TGTGCCAGCACCGGGGACAGTTATTCCTATGGCTACACCTTC	CASTGDSYSYGYTF
TRBV25-1	TRBJ2-7	.	TRBD1	TGTGCCAGCAGCCCGGGACAGGGGGTATACGAGCAGTACTTC	CASSPGQGVYEQYF
TRBV6-2/TRBV6-3	TRBJ2-2	.	TRBD1	TGTGCCAGCAGTTACCTCCGGACAGGCCCGCGCGCGAACACCGGGGAGCTGTTTTTT	CASSYLRTGPRANTGELFF
TRBV6-6	TRBJ2-6	many	.	TGTGCCAGCAATCCCAGGAGGGCTGGGGCCAACGTCCTGACTTTC	CASNPRRAGANVLTF
TRBV7-8	TRBJ1-1	.	.	TGTGCCAGCAGTCTTACGACCCCGAACACTGAAGCTTTCTTT	CASSLTTPNTEAFF
TRBV2	TRBJ2-7	.	.	TGTGCCAGCAGTGCTAGTTTAGCTGCCTACGAGCAGTACTTC	CASSASLAAYEQYF
TRBV19	TRBJ1-2	few	.	TGTGCCAGTAGTATAGTGGGCTCCGGCTACACCTTC	CASSIVGSGYTF
TRBV20-1	TRBJ1-2	.	.	TGCAGTGCTAGGGACGGCGCATGGATAACGGGCGGCTACACCTTC	CSARDGAWITGGYTF
TRBV11-1	TRBJ1-6	once	TRBD1	TGTGCCAGCAGTCCCACAGGGGCCTATAATTCACCCCTCCACTTT	CASSPTGAYNSPLHF
TRBV10-3	TRBJ1-1	.	.	TGTGCCATCAGTGAAGGGCTAGTCTTCCGGAACACTGAGGCTTTCTTT	CAISEGLVFRNTEAFF
TRBV14	TRBJ1-5	.	.	TGTGCCAGCAGCCACCCTCCAGGACAGAGTAGCAATCAGCCCCAGCATTTT	CASSHPPGQSSNQPQHF
TRBV19	TRBJ1-5	many	TRBD1	TGTGCTACCCACGACAGGGGCGTAGGGGTACAGCCCCAGCATTTT	CATHDRGVGVQPQHF
TRBV5-4	TRBJ1-6	.	TRBD1	TGTGCCAGCACCCTAAGGGGGCTAACCTATAATTCACCCCTCCACTTT	CASTLRGLTYNSPLHF
TRBV2	TRBJ2-7	.	.	TGTGCCAGCAGGGCGGGCGGTAGCTCCTACGAGCAGTACTTC	CASRAGGSSYEQYF
TRBV24-1	TRBJ2-3	.	TRBD2	TGTGCCACCAGTGAACCGGGACTAGCGGGAGTTGGTACGCAGTATTTT	CATSEPGLAGVGTQYF
TRBV20-1	TRBJ2-1	many	TRBD2	TGCAGTGCTGTAACCGGGACTAGCGGGGGTACCTGGCATGAGCAGTTCTTC	CSAVTGTSGGTWHEQFF
TRBV19	TRBJ2-1	few	TRBD2	TGTGCCAGTAGTGTGGGACTAGCGGGAGTAAATGAGCAGTTCTTC	CASSVGLAGVNEQFF
TRBV15	TRBJ2-1	few	.	TGTGCCACCAGCAGAGGGGGGGGACAAACCTACAATGAGCAGTTCTTC	CATSRGGGQTYNEQFF